This TCR beta chain was recorded in a study of brain metastases from non-small cell lung cancer. As regards this clone: Its antigen is unknown.

The method was immunoSEQ multiplex PCR; TCRdb's version includes in-frame clones alone and lacks a portion of them. The data show fewer than 15,000 clones, over 80% seen once. This CDR3 has 14 amino acids. Trimming took off 2 bases at V and 2 bases at J, with 9 bases between the two ends. The germline V gene has CDR1 MNHEY and CDR2 SVGEGT. Findings of the study overall: T-cell infiltration was lower in brain metastases than primaries (P < 0.001).

The chain uses TRBV6-2 or TRBV6-3 and TRBJ2-5, with D unclear. Sequenced: primary lung tumor tissue. The sequence was collected from a donor at least 40 years old with non-small cell lung cancer. The CDR3 here is CASSYVYIQETQYF. The CDR3 DNA is TGTGCCAGCAGTTACGTCTATATACAAGAGACCCAGTACTTC.